Listed here are 22 T cell receptor beta chains from one sample, sequenced in a study of T cell responses to AZD1222 COVID-19 vaccine. Only in-frame clones appear in the TCRdb table, and some are missing; sequencing was by immunoSEQ multiplex PCR. The profile shows fewer than 200,000 clones, roughly nine tenths of them singletons. The material was peripheral blood, obtained 28 days after the second dose of the MenACWY control vaccine. The receptors were gathered from an adult who received the MenACWY meningococcal vaccine as a control.

The rearrangement uses TRBV18 and TRBJ1-1, with D possibly matching TRBD1 (5 bases). This CDR3 contains 12 residues. CDR1 is KGHSH and CDR2 is LQKENI in the germline V gene. Trimming took 2 bases from V and 4 from J, leaving 5 bases between them. The CDR3 nucleotides read TGTGCCAGCTCACCAGGGGCCACTGAAGCTTTCTTT. It encodes CASSPGATEAFF.

In DNA form, the CDR3 reads TGTGCCAGCTCACCACCGGGTGAGGGCTCACCCCTCCACTTT. Translating gives CASSPPGEGSPLHF. The J gene is TRBJ1-6, the V gene TRBV18, with D hard to call. Germline V gene data show CDR1 as KGHSH and CDR2 as LQKENI. This CDR3 spans 14 amino acids. Trimming removed 0 bases from V and 10 bases from J, with 10 bases in between.

The chain uses TRBV3-1 (or the pseudogene TRBV3-2) and TRBJ1-1; 7 nucleotides align to TRBD1. V was pared by 7 bases and J by 2 bases, with 10 bases of the junction left unmatched. Germline V gives CDR1 LGHDT, CDR2 YNNKEL (reference sequence). The CDR3 totals 15 residues. CDR3 coding DNA: TGTGCCAGCACAAAGCCGGGACAGCTCAACACTGAAGCTTTCTTT. Protein: CASTKPGQLNTEAFF.

The chain carries TRBV7-8 and TRBJ1-5, with no clear D. V dropped 4 bases and J dropped 4 bases, with 17 bases sitting between them. The CDR3 is made up of 16 amino acids. Germline loops: CDR1 SGHVS, CDR2 FQNEAQ. CDR3 DNA sequence: TGTGCCAGCAGCTCTGCACCTGATTGGAGAAATCAGCCCCAGCATTTT. Residues: CASSSAPDWRNQPQHF.

The rearrangement uses TRBV28 and TRBJ1-2, with no clear D. CDR1 and CDR2 (germline): MDHEN, SYDVKM. The CDR3 covers 13 residues. The CDR3 sequence is CVTPTGLSDGYTF. The CDR3 nucleotides read TGTGTCACCCCGACGGGCCTCTCTGATGGCTACACCTTC.

The gene calls are TRBV27 and TRBJ2-7; tentatively, D is TRBD2 (7 bases). The CDR3 is 14 amino acids. Deletions cut 5 bases from V and 2 bases from J, with 13 bases between. Germline loops: CDR1 MNHEY, CDR2 SMNVEV (reference sequence). DNA of the CDR3: TGTGCCAGCAGTCTCAGGGAGGGGGCCTACGAGCAGTACTTC. This codes for CASSLREGAYEQYF.

The chain links TRBV24-1 to TRBJ1-2; the match to TRBD1 covers 9 bases. The CDR3 has 15 amino acids. V was clipped by 3 bases and J by 5 bases; unmatched bases: 6. The V gene's germline CDR1 is KGHDR and CDR2 SFDVKD. CDR3 sequence: CATSDTGQGKYGYTF. CDR3 sequence (DNA): TGTGCCACCAGTGATACCGGACAGGGGAAATATGGCTACACCTTC.

The chain is built from TRBV28 and TRBJ2-1, with D possibly matching TRBD2 (6 bases). From germline, CDR1 is MDHEN and CDR2 SYDVKM. V was cut by 2 bases and J by 4 bases, with 15 bases left in between. The CDR3 loop spans 16 amino acids. In DNA form, the CDR3 reads TGTGCCAGCAGTTTAAACGCGCTAGCGCCTTACAATGAGCAGTTCTTC. It yields the protein CASSLNALAPYNEQFF.

The chain combines TRBV5-4 with TRBJ2-3; D uncertain. Germline V gene lookup returns CDR1 SGHNT and CDR2 YYREEE (reference sequence). The length of the CDR3 is 13 residues. Trimming removed 2 bases at V and 9 bases at J, with 13 bases between. CDR3 sequence reads: CASSLYTVGTQYF. The DNA for the CDR3 is TGTGCCAGCAGCTTATACACGGTTGGAACGCAGTATTTT.

The chain employs TRBV19 and TRBJ2-3, with D uncertain. In germline, CDR1 is LNHDA, CDR2 SQIVND (reference sequence). Trimming pared 3 bases from V and 0 bases from J, leaving 10 bases between. CDR3 length: 15 amino acids. The CDR3 loop reads CASSIGGISTDTQYF. The CDR3 coding sequence is TGTGCCAGTAGTATCGGTGGAATTAGCACAGATACGCAGTATTTT.

The V call is TRBV18, the J call TRBJ2-7, with D tentatively TRBD1 or TRBD2 (6 bases each). The germline V and J ends were trimmed by 4 bases and 6 bases, with 16 bases remaining between them. This CDR3 comprises 14 residues. Germline CDR1 KGHSH, CDR2 LQKENI. In DNA form, the CDR3 reads TGTGCCAGCTCACTTGGGACACAGGGAGGCGAGCAGTACTTC. Its protein is CASSLGTQGGEQYF.

The chain combines TRBV12-3 or TRBV12-4 with TRBJ1-1; no firm D call. Trimming removed 2 bases from V and 1 base from J, with 5 bases in between. CDR3 length equals 13 residues. DNA for the CDR3: TGTGCCAGCAGTTTAAAGGGGAACACTGAAGCTTTCTTT. Residues: CASSLKGNTEAFF.

CDR3: CANMDRGGYEQYF. The CDR3 bases are TGTGCCAACATGGACAGGGGTGGGTACGAGCAGTACTTC. This chain joins TRBV5-8 and TRBJ2-7; 9 bases line up with TRBD1. Trimming at V came to 9 bases and at J to 4 bases, leaving 8 bases not matched to a gene. Looked up from germline, CDR1 is SGHTS and CDR2 is YDEGEE. This CDR3 has 13 residues.

V gene TRBV3-1 (or the pseudogene TRBV3-2) combines with J gene TRBJ2-3; 14 bases line up with TRBD2. V shed 1 base, J shed 6 bases, and the junction held 6 bases outside the gene matches. The CDR3 is 17 amino acids. CDR1 is LGHDT and CDR2 is YNNKEL in the germline V gene (reference sequence). CDR3 region: CASSQAGTSGSRDTQYF. The CDR3 DNA is TGTGCCAGCAGCCAAGCTGGGACTAGCGGGAGTCGGGATACGCAGTATTTT.

The chain combines TRBV5-6 with TRBJ1-1, with D maybe TRBD1 (6 bases). The CDR3 sequence is 12 residues long. Trimming stripped 2 bases from V and 9 bases from J, with 11 bases between. CDR1 is SGHDT and CDR2 is YYEEEE in the germline V gene. CDR3 loop: CASSFLDRQAFF. The CDR3 DNA reads as TGTGCCAGCAGCTTCCTGGACAGACAAGCTTTCTTT.

The genes are TRBV4-3 and TRBJ2-3; 12 bases are shared with TRBD2. The J segment lost 4 bases and the V segment lost 1 base, leaving 6 bases of the junction unmatched. CDR3 length: 17 amino acids. From germline, CDR1 is LGHNA and CDR2 YSLEER. CDR3 coding DNA: TGCGCCAGCAGCCAAGTCCCTAGCGGGAGGGCCGCAGATACGCAGTATTTT. This sequence encodes CASSQVPSGRAADTQYF.

This chain links TRBV2 with TRBJ2-5; D ambiguous. Germline loops: CDR1 SNHLY, CDR2 FYNNEI. Trimming pared 7 bases from V and 5 bases from J, leaving 8 bases between. The CDR3 is 11 residues long. The CDR3, as DNA: TGTGCCAGCACGGATTTCGAGACCCAGTACTTC. Translating gives CASTDFETQYF.

This chain joins TRBV4-1 and TRBJ2-3; possible D gene TRBD1, 6 bases. The length of the CDR3 is 15 residues. V lost 0 bases to trimming and J lost 2 bases, with 9 bases between them. Per germline, CDR1 MGHRA and CDR2 YSYEKL. CDR3 residues: CASSQDGQFTDTQYF. CDR3 nucleotide sequence: TGCGCCAGCAGCCAAGACGGACAGTTCACAGATACGCAGTATTTT.

The rearrangement links TRBV3-1 (or the pseudogene TRBV3-2) to TRBJ2-7; D may be TRBD1 (6 bases). CDR1 and CDR2 (germline): LGHDT, YNNKEL (reference sequence). The V and J ends lost 1 base and 12 bases respectively, with 19 bases between them. This CDR3 region has 14 residues. CDR3 region: CASSQGGQWSLWYF. Written as DNA, the CDR3 is TGTGCCAGCAGCCAAGGTGGACAGTGGAGTTTGTGGTACTTC.

The rearrangement links TRBV6-5 to TRBJ2-7, with 10 bases that match TRBD1. The trim removed 8 bases at V and 7 bases at J, leaving 8 bases unmatched. The CDR3 has 13 amino acids. Germline assignment: CDR1 MNHEY and CDR2 SVGAGI. The CDR3 DNA is TGTGCCAGCTCGGGGACAGGGGTTATGGAGCAGTACTTC. Translating it yields CASSGTGVMEQYF.

The chain uses TRBV7-8 and TRBJ1-1, with D uncertain. With 0 bases removed from V and 4 bases from J, the gap between germline ends came to 9 bases. The CDR3 covers 14 residues. The germline CDR1 and CDR2 sequences are SGHVS and FQNEAQ. Written as DNA, the CDR3 is TGTGCCAGCAGCTTAGCCCGCCTGGGCACTGAAGCTTTCTTT. Encoded protein: CASSLARLGTEAFF.

The rearrangement joins TRBV7-2 to TRBJ2-1; TRBD2 might be the D (6 bases). V lost 0 bases and J 9 bases, leaving 21 bases between the germline ends. This CDR3 has 17 amino acids. Germline assignment: CDR1 SGHTA and CDR2 FQGNSA. As DNA, the CDR3 is TGTGCCAGCAGCTTAGCGCAAACTCCTATCGGGGGTAGTGAGCAGTTCTTC. Protein sequence: CASSLAQTPIGGSEQFF.